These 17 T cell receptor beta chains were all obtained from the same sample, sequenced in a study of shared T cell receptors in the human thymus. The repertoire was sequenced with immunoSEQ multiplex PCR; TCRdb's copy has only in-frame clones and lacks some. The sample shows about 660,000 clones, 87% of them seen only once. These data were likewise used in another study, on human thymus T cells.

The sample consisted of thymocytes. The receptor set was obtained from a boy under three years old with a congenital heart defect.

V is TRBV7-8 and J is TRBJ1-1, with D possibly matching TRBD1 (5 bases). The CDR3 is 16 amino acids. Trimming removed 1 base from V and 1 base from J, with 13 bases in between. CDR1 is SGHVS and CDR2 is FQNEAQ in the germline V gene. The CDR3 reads CASSLETGGENTEAFF. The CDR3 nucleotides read TGTGCCAGCAGCTTAGAGACCGGGGGGGAGAACACTGAAGCTTTCTTT.

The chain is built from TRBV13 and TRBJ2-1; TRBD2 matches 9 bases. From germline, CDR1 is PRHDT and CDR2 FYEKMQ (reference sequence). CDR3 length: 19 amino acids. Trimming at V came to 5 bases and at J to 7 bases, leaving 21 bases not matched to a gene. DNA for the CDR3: TGTGCCAGCAGCCCGCGCCCCAGGGAGGGGCGGGAGGGCCCGAATGAGCAGTTCTTC. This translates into CASSPRPREGREGPNEQFF.

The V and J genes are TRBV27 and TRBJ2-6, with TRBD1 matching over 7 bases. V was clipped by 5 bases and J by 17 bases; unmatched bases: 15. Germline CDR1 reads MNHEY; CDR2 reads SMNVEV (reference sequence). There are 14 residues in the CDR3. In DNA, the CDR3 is TGTGCCAGCAGTCCCCAACAGGGGTGCCAAATATTGACTTTC. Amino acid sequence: CASSPQQGCQILTF.

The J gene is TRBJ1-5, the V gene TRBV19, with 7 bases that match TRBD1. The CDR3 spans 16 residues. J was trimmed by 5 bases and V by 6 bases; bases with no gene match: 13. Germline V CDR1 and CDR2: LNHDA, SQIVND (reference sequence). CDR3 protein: CASSRSDRAVDQPQHF. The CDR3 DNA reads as TGTGCCAGTAGCCGCTCAGACAGGGCCGTGGATCAGCCCCAGCATTTT.

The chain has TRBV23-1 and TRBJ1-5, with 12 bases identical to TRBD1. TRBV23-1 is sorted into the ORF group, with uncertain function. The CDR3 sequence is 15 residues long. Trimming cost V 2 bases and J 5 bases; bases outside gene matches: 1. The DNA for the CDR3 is TGCGCCAGCAGTCAAGGGGACAGGGGGCATCAGCCCCAGCATTTT. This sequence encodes CASSQGDRGHQPQHF.

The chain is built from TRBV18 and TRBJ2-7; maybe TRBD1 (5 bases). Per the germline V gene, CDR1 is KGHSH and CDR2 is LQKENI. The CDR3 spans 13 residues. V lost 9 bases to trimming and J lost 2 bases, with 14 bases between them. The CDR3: CASSDPDTYEQYF. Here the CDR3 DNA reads TGTGCCAGTTCCGACCCGGACACCTACGAGCAGTACTTC.

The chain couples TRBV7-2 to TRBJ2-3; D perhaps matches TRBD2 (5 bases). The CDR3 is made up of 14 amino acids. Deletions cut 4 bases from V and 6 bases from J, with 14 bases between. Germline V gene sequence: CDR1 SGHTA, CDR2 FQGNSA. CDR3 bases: TGTGCCAGCAGCTCCGACGGGGTCCGTGATACGCAGTATTTT. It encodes CASSSDGVRDTQYF.

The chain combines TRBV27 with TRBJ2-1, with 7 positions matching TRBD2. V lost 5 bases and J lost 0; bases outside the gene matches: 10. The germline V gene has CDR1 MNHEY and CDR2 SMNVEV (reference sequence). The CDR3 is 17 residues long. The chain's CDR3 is CASSTRLADSSYNEQFF. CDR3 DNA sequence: TGTGCCAGCAGTACCAGGCTAGCGGATAGCTCCTACAATGAGCAGTTCTTC.

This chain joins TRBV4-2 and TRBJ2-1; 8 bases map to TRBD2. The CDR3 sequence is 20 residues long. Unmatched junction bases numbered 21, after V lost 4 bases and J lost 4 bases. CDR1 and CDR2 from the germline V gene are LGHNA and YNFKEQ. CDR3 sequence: CASSPRETGGPRPPYNEQFF. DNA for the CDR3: TGTGCCAGCAGCCCAAGAGAGACGGGGGGGCCGAGGCCTCCTTACAATGAGCAGTTCTTC.

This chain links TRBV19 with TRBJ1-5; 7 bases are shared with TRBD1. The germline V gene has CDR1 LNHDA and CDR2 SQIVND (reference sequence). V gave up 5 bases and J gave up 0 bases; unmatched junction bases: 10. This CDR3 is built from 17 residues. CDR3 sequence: CASSSQGKDHSNQPQHF. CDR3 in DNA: TGTGCCAGTAGTTCACAGGGGAAGGATCATAGCAATCAGCCCCAGCATTTT.

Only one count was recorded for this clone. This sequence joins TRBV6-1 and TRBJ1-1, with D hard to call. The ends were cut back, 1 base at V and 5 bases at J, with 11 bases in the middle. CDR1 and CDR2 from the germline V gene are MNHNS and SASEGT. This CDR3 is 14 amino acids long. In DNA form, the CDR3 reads TGTGCCAGCAGTGAAGGCCCTACCTATACTGAAGCTTTCTTT. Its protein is CASSEGPTYTEAFF.

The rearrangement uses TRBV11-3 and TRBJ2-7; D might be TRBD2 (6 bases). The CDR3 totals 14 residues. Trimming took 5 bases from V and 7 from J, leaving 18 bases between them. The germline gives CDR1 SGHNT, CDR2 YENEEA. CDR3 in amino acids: CASSLGEGGKEQYF. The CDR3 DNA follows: TGTGCCAGCAGCCTCGGCGAGGGAGGTAAAGAGCAGTACTTC.

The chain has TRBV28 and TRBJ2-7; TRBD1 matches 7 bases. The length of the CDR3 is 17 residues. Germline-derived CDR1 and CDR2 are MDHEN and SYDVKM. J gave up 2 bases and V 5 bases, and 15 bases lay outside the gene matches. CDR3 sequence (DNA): TGTGCCAGCAGTCTCACAACAGGGGCTAACCAAACCTACGAGCAGTACTTC. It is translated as CASSLTTGANQTYEQYF. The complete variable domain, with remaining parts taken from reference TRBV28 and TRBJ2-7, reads DVKVTQSSRYLVKRTGEKVFLECVQDMDHENMFWYRQDPGLGLRLIYFSYDVKMKEKGDIPEGYSVSREKKERFSLILESASTNQTSMYLCASSLTTGANQTYEQYFGPGTRLTVT.

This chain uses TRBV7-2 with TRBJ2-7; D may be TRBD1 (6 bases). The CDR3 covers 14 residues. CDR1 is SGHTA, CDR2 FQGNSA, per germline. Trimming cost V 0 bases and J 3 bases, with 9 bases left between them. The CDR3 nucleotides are TGTGCCAGCAGCTTAGCAGGACAGATCTACGAGCAGTACTTC. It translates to CASSLAGQIYEQYF.

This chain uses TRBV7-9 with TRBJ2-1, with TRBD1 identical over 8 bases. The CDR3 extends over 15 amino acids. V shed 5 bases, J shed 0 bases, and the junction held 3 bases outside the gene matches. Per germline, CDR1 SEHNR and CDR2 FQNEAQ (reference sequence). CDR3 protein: CASSPTGGSYNEQFF. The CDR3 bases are TGTGCCAGCAGCCCAACAGGGGGCTCCTACAATGAGCAGTTCTTC.

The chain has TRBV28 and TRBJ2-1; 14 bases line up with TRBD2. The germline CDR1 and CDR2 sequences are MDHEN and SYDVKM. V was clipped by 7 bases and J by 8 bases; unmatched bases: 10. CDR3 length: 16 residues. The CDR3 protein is CASTFSGLAGGDEQFF. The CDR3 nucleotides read TGTGCCAGCACCTTCTCCGGACTAGCGGGAGGAGATGAGCAGTTCTTC. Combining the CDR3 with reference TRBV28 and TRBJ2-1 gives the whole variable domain DVKVTQSSRYLVKRTGEKVFLECVQDMDHENMFWYRQDPGLGLRLIYFSYDVKMKEKGDIPEGYSVSREKKERFSLILESASTNQTSMYLCASTFSGLAGGDEQFFGPGTRLTVL.

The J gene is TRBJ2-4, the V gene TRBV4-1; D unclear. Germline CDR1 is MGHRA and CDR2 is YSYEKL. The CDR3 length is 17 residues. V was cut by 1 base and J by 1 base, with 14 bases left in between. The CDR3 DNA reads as TGCGCCAGCAGCCAAGTAGCCCGTGAGAGGGCCAAAAACATTCAGTACTTC. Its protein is CASSQVARERAKNIQYF.